Sequencing of this T cell receptor (beta chain) was carried out in a study of beta chain features in type 1 diabetes. Findings and limits, study-wide: The influence of HLA type on TCRB rearrangement stayed undetermined. Type 1 diabetes patients had VDJ junctions that carried fewer insertions and more deletions. Compared with healthy donors, patients appeared to share more similar naive, central memory and regulatory TCRB repertoires. Shortening that was moderate but significant affected the TCRB CDR3s of Type 1 diabetes patients in all four CD4+ subsets.

Remarks on this clone: The antigen is not known.

CDR3 length: 13 residues. From germline, CDR1 is SGHDN and CDR2 FVKESK. Trimming stripped 5 bases from V and 7 bases from J, with 14 bases between. The sequenced template was cDNA made from the entire isolated RNA. The data were produced by immunoSEQ multiplex PCR, yet TCRdb's version contains in-frame clones alone and is incomplete. The sample yields about half a million clones, about 10% seen once. The sequence derives from a young woman in good health. This rearrangement joins TRBV14 to TRBJ1-1; possible D gene TRBD1, 6 bases. The sample consisted of naive CD4+ T cells from blood. CDR3 DNA sequence: TGTGCCAGCAGCAGGACAGCGTTCAGTGAAGCTTTCTTT. Its translation is CASSRTAFSEAFF.